The 19 T cell receptor beta chains presented below share a single source sample, sequenced in a study of blood T cell repertoires in COVID-19. Only in-frame clones appear in the TCRdb table, and some are missing; sequencing was by immunoSEQ multiplex PCR. This repertoire shows roughly 250,000 clones, more than 80% found once; its top ten account for roughly 3.7%. The sequenced sample consisted of peripheral blood. These receptors were collected from a woman aged 40 to 50 with acute or convalescent COVID-19.

V and J are TRBV4-2 and TRBJ2-4; the D gene is possibly TRBD2 (6 bases). V lost 0 bases and J 3 bases, leaving 24 bases between the germline ends. There are 20 residues in the CDR3. Germline-derived CDR1 and CDR2 are LGHNA and YNFKEQ. CDR3: CASSQDLFPVGTGDKNIQYF. CDR3 nucleotide sequence: TGTGCCAGCAGCCAAGATCTTTTCCCTGTTGGGACGGGGGACAAAAACATTCAGTACTTC.

The chain joins TRBV7-2 to TRBJ2-1; 10 bases are a match to TRBD2. In germline, CDR1 is SGHTA, CDR2 FQGNSA. The ends lost 8 bases at V and 2 bases at J; junction bases unmatched: 3. This CDR3 comprises 14 residues. The CDR3 here is CASGSGGAYNEQFF. The CDR3 nucleotides read TGTGCCAGCGGCAGCGGGGGGGCCTACAATGAGCAGTTCTTC.

This sequence joins TRBV6-5 and TRBJ1-5; TRBD1 is a possible D gene (5 bases). Germline V CDR1 and CDR2: MNHEY, SVGAGI. This CDR3 contains 15 residues. The ends were cut back, 7 bases at V and 8 bases at J, with 21 bases in the middle. The CDR3 loop reads CASTFGAANDKPQHF. For the CDR3, the DNA is TGTGCCAGCACTTTTGGGGCAGCGAACGATAAGCCCCAGCATTTT.

The CDR3 region has the DNA TGTGCCAGTAGTATAGCGGACTTTAATTCACCCCTCCACTTT. Its translation: CASSIADFNSPLHF. The chain uses TRBV19 and TRBJ1-6; D unclear. The CDR3 has 14 amino acids. CDR1 is LNHDA and CDR2 is SQIVND in the germline V gene (reference sequence). V was clipped by 1 base and J by 6 bases, with 7 bases between them.

The chain employs TRBV7-2 and TRBJ2-4; 16 bases align to TRBD2. Germline V gives CDR1 SGHTA, CDR2 FQGNSA. This CDR3 has 19 amino acids. V lost 0 bases, J lost 15 bases, and 17 bases stayed unmatched. The CDR3 coding sequence is TGTGCCAGCAGCTTAGCGCTAGGGACTAGCGGGGGGGCGTGGATGATGCGGTACTTC. Protein sequence: CASSLALGTSGGAWMMRYF.

This rearrangement joins TRBV7-2 to TRBJ2-5, with D maybe TRBD1 (5 bases). Trimming stripped 1 base from V and 5 bases from J, with 11 bases between. The CDR3 runs to 14 residues. Germline assignment: CDR1 SGHTA and CDR2 FQGNSA. CDR3: CASSLVWTTETQYF. The CDR3 bases are TGTGCCAGCAGCTTAGTTTGGACAACCGAGACCCAGTACTTC.

J is TRBJ1-2 and V is TRBV20-1; 9 nucleotides agree with TRBD1. The CDR3 runs 14 residues. Germline V gene data show CDR1 as DFQATT and CDR2 as SNEGSKA (reference sequence). Trimming removed 3 bases from V and 7 bases from J; junction bases left unmatched: 9. CDR3 nucleotide sequence: TGCAGTGCTAGTGCCCGGACAGGGGCGCGTGGCTACACCTTC. Protein: CSASARTGARGYTF.

This clone has only one observation. The rearrangement links TRBV6-5 to TRBJ1-2; TRBD1 aligns across 8 bases. The CDR3 totals 11 residues. Germline V gene sequence: CDR1 MNHEY, CDR2 SVGAGI. V was clipped by 10 bases and J by 8 bases; unmatched bases: 6. The CDR3 DNA follows: TGTGCCACCCGGACAGGGTCCGGCTACACCTTC. It specifies CATRTGSGYTF.

This chain uses TRBV2 with TRBJ2-3; 11 positions agree with TRBD1. CDR3 length equals 16 residues. The trim removed 2 bases at V and 4 bases at J, leaving 5 bases unmatched. Germline CDR1 and CDR2: SNHLY and FYNNEI. The CDR3 reads CASSEKGQGVSDTQYF. In nucleotides, the CDR3 is TGTGCCAGCAGTGAAAAGGGACAGGGGGTTTCAGATACGCAGTATTTT.

V usage is TRBV7-9 and J usage is TRBJ1-2; D perhaps matches TRBD1 (5 bases). The CDR3 loop spans 14 amino acids. V lost 1 base, J lost 9 bases, and 15 bases lay in between. CDR1 is SEHNR and CDR2 is FQNEAQ in the germline V gene (reference sequence). Written as DNA, the CDR3 is TGTGCCAGCAGCTTAGGGGGCCCTCTTAGGAGCTACACCTTC. It is translated as CASSLGGPLRSYTF.

V and J are TRBV12-3 or TRBV12-4 and TRBJ1-1; no firm D call. The ends were cut back, 3 bases at V and 6 bases at J, with 11 bases in the middle. The CDR3 consists of 13 residues. As DNA, the CDR3 is TGTGCCAGCAGTTTGTGGCAGTCCTCTGAAGCTTTCTTT. It specifies CASSLWQSSEAFF.

V and J are TRBV3-1 (or the pseudogene TRBV3-2) and TRBJ1-1; 10 nucleotides agree with TRBD1. V dropped 0 bases and J dropped 4; count of bases not matched to a gene: 8. CDR1 and CDR2 (germline): LGHDT, YNNKEL (reference sequence). The CDR3 loop spans 17 amino acids. As DNA, the CDR3 is TGTGCCAGCAGCCAAGATATTAGACAGGGGGCGCGCACTGAAGCTTTCTTT. Residues: CASSQDIRQGARTEAFF.

The chain couples TRBV5-1 to TRBJ2-3, with a tentative D call TRBD1 (6 bases). Germline assignment: CDR1 SGHRS and CDR2 YFSETQ. The ends were cut back, 4 bases at V and 3 bases at J, with 12 bases in the middle. This CDR3 comprises 14 residues. The CDR3 DNA follows: TGCGCCAGCAGCGGCGACAGGAAGACAGATACGCAGTATTTT. Amino acids: CASSGDRKTDTQYF.

This rearrangement joins TRBV6-6 to TRBJ2-6; D remains unclear. Germline-derived CDR1 and CDR2 are MNHNY and SVGAGI (reference sequence). The CDR3 length is 15 residues. V gave up 0 bases and J gave up 3 bases, with 6 bases separating them. The CDR3 region has the DNA TGTGCCAGCAGTTACTCCAGTATTGGGGCCAACGTCCTGACTTTC. Its protein product is CASSYSSIGANVLTF.

The V and J genes are TRBV6-6 and TRBJ2-1, with TRBD2 as a possible D gene (5 bases). This CDR3 spans 16 amino acids. Trimming took 5 bases from V and 0 from J, leaving 14 bases between them. Germline V lookup: CDR1 MNHNY, CDR2 SVGAGI (reference sequence). The CDR3 sequence is CASSAQLGYSYNEQFF. CDR3 DNA sequence: TGTGCCAGCAGTGCCCAACTAGGCTACTCCTACAATGAGCAGTTCTTC.

The V call is TRBV14, the J call TRBJ1-6; weak D call: TRBD1 (5 bases). Germline V gene data show CDR1 as SGHDN and CDR2 as FVKESK. The CDR3 has 17 residues. V lost 0 bases and J 8 bases, leaving 17 bases between the germline ends. The CDR3 spells CASSQDSIGDWDSPLHF. The CDR3, as DNA: TGTGCCAGCAGCCAAGATTCAATAGGGGATTGGGATTCACCCCTCCACTTT.

The V and J genes are TRBV9 and TRBJ1-3; no firm D call. This CDR3 contains 15 residues. Germline V gives CDR1 SGDLS, CDR2 YYNGEE. V lost 3 bases to trimming and J lost 4 bases, with 14 bases between them. CDR3: CASSAAHGEGNTIYF. CDR3 bases: TGTGCCAGCAGCGCAGCCCATGGAGAAGGAAACACCATATATTTT.

The rearrangement joins TRBV30 to TRBJ1-2, with 7 nucleotides matching TRBD1. CDR3 length: 13 residues. Germline values: CDR1 GTSNPN, CDR2 SVGIG (reference sequence). V was pared by 1 base and J by 7 bases, with 6 bases of the junction left unmatched. In nucleotides, the CDR3 is TGTGCCTGGAGTGGACAGGGCTACGGTGGCTACACCTTC. This sequence encodes CAWSGQGYGGYTF. Variable domain in full (rest from reference TRBV30 and TRBJ1-2): SQTIHQWPATLVQPVGSPLSLECTVEGTSNPNLYWYRQAAGRGLQLLFYSVGIGQISSEVPQNLSASRPQDRQFILSSKKLLLSDSGFYLCAWSGQGYGGYTFGSGTRLTVV.

The chain is built from TRBV5-4 and TRBJ2-3, with a tentative D call TRBD2 (5 bases). Germline V gene data show CDR1 as SGHNT and CDR2 as YYREEE (reference sequence). CDR3 length: 16 residues. V shed 3 bases and J shed 1 base, with 15 bases lying between them. CDR3 nucleotides: TGTGCCAGCAGCTACGAGGTGGCGGGCGGCACAGATACGCAGTATTTT. Its protein product is CASSYEVAGGTDTQYF.